The 24 T cell receptor beta chains reported below all come from one sample, sequenced in a study of response to subunit inactivated influenza vaccine. TCRdb reanalysed the RT-PCR reads using MiXCR and keeps one entry per CDR3 protein. The sample records hundreds of thousands of distinct CDR3 sequences, about a sixth being singletons. The source material was PBMCs from blood, sampled 12 days after vaccination. The receptors here all came from a man aged 50-59 years who received an inactivated influenza vaccine.

The sample holds a few counts of this clonotype. The CDR3 DNA sequence: TGTGCCAGCTCACCCCAACAGGGAGGTCACACCGGGGAGCTGTTTTTT. Residues: CASSPQQGGHTGELFF. The J gene is TRBJ2-2, the V gene TRBV18, with D possibly called TRBD1 or TRBD2 (6 bases each). Trimming pared 3 bases from V and 3 bases from J, leaving 14 bases between. This CDR3 comprises 16 residues. CDR1 and CDR2 from the germline V gene are KGHSH and LQKENI.

The chain carries TRBV9 and TRBJ1-1; D might be TRBD1 (5 bases). The CDR3 is 14 residues long. Trimming removed 0 bases from V and 5 bases from J, with 11 bases in between. The germline CDR1 and CDR2 sequences are SGDLS and YYNGEE. The DNA for the CDR3 is TGTGCCAGCAGCGTAGATGGGGGTATGACTGAAGCTTTCTTT. This translates into CASSVDGGMTEAFF.

This clonotype was seen a few times. The J gene is TRBJ2-7, the V gene TRBV6-2 or TRBV6-3; TRBD1 matches at 8 bases. Germline V gene data show CDR1 as MNHEY and CDR2 as SVGEGT. CDR3 length equals 14 residues. The junction had 9 bases not matched to a gene; V was cut back by 4 bases and J by 7 bases. In nucleotides, the CDR3 is TGTGCCAGCAGTTGGACGGACAGGGAGTGGGAGCAGTACTTC. It is translated as CASSWTDREWEQYF.

This sequence joins TRBV5-8 and TRBJ2-5, with 9 nucleotides matching TRBD2. Unmatched junction bases numbered 3, after V lost 5 bases and J lost 4 bases. Germline V lookup: CDR1 SGHTS, CDR2 YDEGEE. This CDR3 is built from 13 residues. In DNA, the CDR3 is TGTGCCAGCAGTGTAGCGGGGGCAGAGACCCAGTACTTC. Translating gives CASSVAGAETQYF.

This clonotype was counted only a few times. The chain uses TRBV29-1 and TRBJ1-1, with TRBD1 as a possible D gene (5 bases). The CDR3 contains 12 residues. Germline V gives CDR1 SQVTM, CDR2 ANQGSEA. V was shortened by 6 bases and J by 3 bases, with 11 bases between the two germline ends. The CDR3: CSVTGRYTEAFF. CDR3 in DNA: TGCAGCGTAACAGGACGCTACACTGAAGCTTTCTTT.

In its sample, this clonotype was seen a few times. This chain connects TRBV29-1 to TRBJ2-1; D might be TRBD1 or TRBD2, each matching 7 bases. The germline gives CDR1 SQVTM, CDR2 ANQGSEA. Trimming took 7 bases from V and 6 from J, leaving 16 bases between them. This CDR3 contains 13 residues. Here the CDR3 DNA reads TGCAGCGCCTCGTCAGGGGGGGGCAATGAGCAGTTCTTC. Its translation is CSASSGGGNEQFF.

This clonotype has just a few counts. The CDR3 nucleotides read TGTGCCAGCAGCTTGGATCGGACAGGGCCTAATGAAAAACTGTTTTTT. This codes for CASSLDRTGPNEKLFF. The genes are TRBV7-6 and TRBJ1-4; TRBD1 matches at 8 bases. Trimming cost V 3 bases and J 3 bases; bases outside gene matches: 6. This CDR3 has 16 residues. Per the germline V gene, CDR1 is SGHVS and CDR2 is FNYEAQ.

A few counts support this clonotype. V and J are TRBV29-1 and TRBJ2-7; TRBD2 matches at 7 bases. V gave up 4 bases and J gave up 2 bases; unmatched junction bases: 5. Germline lookup yields CDR1 SQVTM and CDR2 ANQGSEA. There are 13 residues in the CDR3. The chain's CDR3 is CSVARGTTYEQYF. DNA for the CDR3: TGCAGCGTTGCGCGAGGGACTACCTACGAGCAGTACTTC.

This clonotype was found a few times. The rearrangement joins TRBV11-2 to TRBJ2-2; D gene unclear. This CDR3 has 14 residues. The V gene lost 3 bases and the J gene lost 3 bases, with 8 bases spanning the gap. Germline V gene sequence: CDR1 SGHAT, CDR2 FQNNGV. CDR3 region: CASSFQRYTGELFF. The CDR3 bases are TGTGCCAGCAGCTTTCAGCGATACACCGGGGAGCTGTTTTTT.

The V call is TRBV4-3, the J call TRBJ2-7; 9 nucleotides line up with TRBD1. The V segment lost 2 bases and the J segment 3 bases; nucleotides outside the gene matches: 11. This CDR3 has 17 amino acids. CDR1 and CDR2 from the germline V gene are LGHNA and YSLEER. The CDR3 DNA is TGCGCCAGCAGCCAACAACTACCGGGACAGGGTAGCTACGAGCAGTACTTC. It codes for CASSQQLPGQGSYEQYF.

A few counts support this clonotype. The V gene is TRBV6-1, the J gene TRBJ1-5; 8 positions match TRBD1. Germline CDR1 and CDR2: MNHNS and SASEGT. V shed 6 bases and J 3 bases; nucleotides not matched to a gene: 7. The CDR3 is 15 residues long. CDR3 sequence: CASSAGTGDNQPQHF. The CDR3 DNA is TGTGCCAGCAGCGCCGGGACAGGAGACAATCAGCCCCAGCATTTT.

This clonotype was picked up a small number of times. The V call is TRBV10-3, the J call TRBJ2-1, with 16 bases that match TRBD2. CDR1 ENHRY and CDR2 SYGVKD come from the germline V gene. Losses at the gene ends were 10 bases for V and 9 bases for J; bases not matched to a gene: 3. This CDR3 is 13 amino acids long. CDR3 in DNA: TGTGCCACGGGACTAGCGGGAGGGCTTGAGCAGTTCTTC. Its protein is CATGLAGGLEQFF.

The J gene is TRBJ2-1, the V gene TRBV11-3; D may be TRBD2 (5 bases). CDR3 size: 15 residues. Trimming shortened V by 7 bases and J by 4 bases, and 17 bases separated the two germline ends. CDR1 is SGHNT, CDR2 YENEEA, per germline. For the CDR3, the DNA is TGTGCCAGCAAACCCGGACTGACCCCGTACAATGAGCAGTTCTTC. Translated, it gives CASKPGLTPYNEQFF.

This chain uses TRBV7-2 with TRBJ2-7; D is undetermined. CDR1 and CDR2 (germline): SGHTA, FQGNSA. This CDR3 spans 16 amino acids. The V and J ends lost 7 bases and 0 bases respectively, with 19 bases between them. In nucleotides, the CDR3 is TGTGCCAGCACCTCCTCTAATGCTCCCCTCTCCTACGAGCAGTACTTC. Encoded protein: CASTSSNAPLSYEQYF.

This clonotype was found a few times. The rearrangement links TRBV27 to TRBJ2-7; D ambiguous. This CDR3 spans 13 amino acids. The germline V gene encodes CDR1 MNHEY and CDR2 SMNVEV (reference sequence). Between the trimmed V and J ends, which lost 2 bases and 3 bases, there was a span of 8 bases. CDR3 loop: CASSLTVYYEQYF. The DNA for the CDR3 is TGTGCCAGCAGTTTAACGGTCTACTACGAGCAGTACTTC.

V and J are TRBV7-8 and TRBJ2-7; TRBD2 matches 7 bases. This CDR3 region has 15 residues. Germline CDR1 and CDR2: SGHVS and FQNEAQ. Trimming cost V 5 bases and J 3 bases; bases outside gene matches: 10. The CDR3 region is CASSPGLERYYEQYF. In nucleotides, the CDR3 is TGTGCCAGCAGCCCCGGACTAGAGCGCTACTACGAGCAGTACTTC.

The chain uses TRBV7-6 and TRBJ2-7; 8 nucleotides line up with TRBD2. Germline trimming cut 4 bases from V and 5 bases from J; bases unmatched to any gene: 4. The CDR3 spans 13 residues. Germline V gene sequence: CDR1 SGHVS, CDR2 FNYEAQ. The CDR3 DNA follows: TGTGCCAGCAGCTCCCATAGCGGGAACGAGCAGTACTTC. This encodes CASSSHSGNEQYF.

V gene TRBV7-8 combines with J gene TRBJ1-5, with 8 bases lining up with TRBD1. The J segment lost 4 bases and the V segment lost 1 base, leaving 9 bases of the junction unmatched. The CDR3 is 17 amino acids. The germline V gene encodes CDR1 SGHVS and CDR2 FQNEAQ. For the CDR3, the DNA is TGTGCCAGCAGCTTAGAGGGGGACAGGCTAATAAATCAGCCCCAGCATTTT. As protein: CASSLEGDRLINQPQHF.

This clonotype appeared a few times. The genes are TRBV20-1 and TRBJ2-1; D not certain. V was pared by 8 bases and J by 7 bases, with 9 bases between. The CDR3 has 10 residues. CDR1 DFQATT and CDR2 SNEGSKA come from the germline V gene (reference sequence). CDR3 in amino acids: CSPVGNEQFF. CDR3 nucleotides: TGCAGTCCGGTAGGAAATGAGCAGTTCTTC.

The J gene is TRBJ1-1, the V gene TRBV9; D possibly corresponds to TRBD1 (5 bases). This CDR3 comprises 17 residues. Germline V gives CDR1 SGDLS, CDR2 YYNGEE. Trimming pared 1 base from V and 1 base from J, leaving 17 bases between. The CDR3 sequence: CASSVTLEAGPNTEAFF. CDR3 nucleotides: TGTGCCAGCAGCGTAACCCTCGAGGCAGGGCCGAACACTGAAGCTTTCTTT.

The V gene is TRBV5-1, the J gene TRBJ1-1; maybe TRBD1 (6 bases). Germline lookup yields CDR1 SGHRS and CDR2 YFSETQ. There are 15 residues in the CDR3. The V end lost 2 bases, the J end lost 2 bases, and 13 bases lay between the germline ends. CDR3 amino acids: CASSLAAGANTEAFF. CDR3 in DNA: TGCGCCAGCAGCTTAGCGGCGGGGGCAAACACTGAAGCTTTCTTT.

J is TRBJ2-7 and V is TRBV7-9; perhaps TRBD2 as D (5 bases). CDR1 SEHNR and CDR2 FQNEAQ come from the germline V gene (reference sequence). Trimming left V 4 bases short and J 0 bases short, with 13 bases between. The CDR3 consists of 15 residues. CDR3 DNA sequence: TGTGCCAGCAGCTCCGCGGGCCGGATCTCCTACGAGCAGTACTTC. Translating it yields CASSSAGRISYEQYF.

The V gene is TRBV20-1, the J gene TRBJ2-3; D uncertain. This CDR3 has 12 residues. Looked up from germline, CDR1 is DFQATT and CDR2 is SNEGSKA (reference sequence). Between the trimmed V and J ends, which lost 5 bases and 3 bases, there was a span of 9 bases. This chain's CDR3 is CSAEARTDTQYF. The CDR3 bases are TGCAGTGCTGAAGCGAGAACAGATACGCAGTATTTT.

This clonotype was observed a few times. This chain connects TRBV28 to TRBJ2-7, with D uncertain. Trimming cost V 3 bases and J 6 bases, with 12 bases left between them. From germline, CDR1 is MDHEN and CDR2 SYDVKM. This CDR3 comprises 13 residues. CDR3 nucleotide sequence: TGTGCCAGCAGTTTGATAAGGGTGGGCGAGCAGTACTTC. Amino acids: CASSLIRVGEQYF.